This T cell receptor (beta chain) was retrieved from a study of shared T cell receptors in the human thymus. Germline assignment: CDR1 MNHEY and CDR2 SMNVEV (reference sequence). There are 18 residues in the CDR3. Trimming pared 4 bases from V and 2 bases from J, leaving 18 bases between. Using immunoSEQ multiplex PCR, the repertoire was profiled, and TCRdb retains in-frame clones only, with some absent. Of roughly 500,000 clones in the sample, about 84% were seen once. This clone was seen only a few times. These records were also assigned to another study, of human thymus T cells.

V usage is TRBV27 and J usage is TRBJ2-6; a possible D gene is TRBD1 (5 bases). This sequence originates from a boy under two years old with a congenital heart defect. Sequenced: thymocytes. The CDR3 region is CASSSTALRAPGANVLTF. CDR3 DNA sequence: TGTGCCAGCAGTTCCACCGCCCTCAGGGCGCCTGGGGCCAACGTCCTGACTTTC.